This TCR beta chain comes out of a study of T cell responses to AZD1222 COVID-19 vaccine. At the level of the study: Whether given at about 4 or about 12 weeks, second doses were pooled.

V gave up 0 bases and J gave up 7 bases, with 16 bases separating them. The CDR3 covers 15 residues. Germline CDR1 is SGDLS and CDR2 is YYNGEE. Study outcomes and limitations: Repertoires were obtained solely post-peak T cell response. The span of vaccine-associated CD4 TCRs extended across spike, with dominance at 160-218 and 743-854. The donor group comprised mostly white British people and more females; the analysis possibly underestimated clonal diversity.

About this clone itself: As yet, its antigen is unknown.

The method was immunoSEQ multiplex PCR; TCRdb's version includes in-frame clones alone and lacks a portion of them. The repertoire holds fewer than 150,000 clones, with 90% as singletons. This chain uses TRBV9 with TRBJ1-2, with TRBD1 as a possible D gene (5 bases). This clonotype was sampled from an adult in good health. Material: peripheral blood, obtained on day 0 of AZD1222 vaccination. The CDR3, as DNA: TGTGCCAGCAGCGTAGCTGGGACCTCAGTCCGTGGCTACACCTTC. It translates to CASSVAGTSVRGYTF. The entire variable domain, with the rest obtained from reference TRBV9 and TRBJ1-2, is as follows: DSGVTQTPKHLITATGQRVTLRCSPRSGDLSVYWYQQSLDQGLQFLIQYYNGEERAKGNILERFSAQQFPDLHSELNLSSLELGDSALYFCASSVAGTSVRGYTFGSGTRLTVV.